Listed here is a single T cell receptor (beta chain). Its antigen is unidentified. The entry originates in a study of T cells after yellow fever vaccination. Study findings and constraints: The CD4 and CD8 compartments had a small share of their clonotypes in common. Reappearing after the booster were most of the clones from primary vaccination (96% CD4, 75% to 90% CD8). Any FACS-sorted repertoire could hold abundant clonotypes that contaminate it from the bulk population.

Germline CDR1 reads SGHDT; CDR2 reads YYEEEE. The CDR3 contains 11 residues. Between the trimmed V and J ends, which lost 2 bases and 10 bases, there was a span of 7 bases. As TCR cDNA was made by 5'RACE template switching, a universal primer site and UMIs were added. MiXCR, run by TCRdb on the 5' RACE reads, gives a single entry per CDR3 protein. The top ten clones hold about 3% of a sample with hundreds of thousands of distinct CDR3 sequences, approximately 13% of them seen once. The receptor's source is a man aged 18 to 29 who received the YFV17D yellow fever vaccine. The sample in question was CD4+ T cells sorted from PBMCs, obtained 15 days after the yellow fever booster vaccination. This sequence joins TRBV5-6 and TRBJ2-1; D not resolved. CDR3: CASSFNQEQFF. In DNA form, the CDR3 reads TGTGCCAGCAGCTTCAACCAAGAGCAGTTCTTC.